Each of the 21 T cell receptor beta chains below was sequenced from the same sample in a study of PD-1 blockade in classical Hodgkin lymphoma. The time point was: cycle 4 day 1 (C4D1), after more than five weeks of nivolumab. Each patient experienced a relapse that followed autologous stem cell transplantation, and brentuximab vedotin exposure varied. Sequenced by immunoSEQ multiplex PCR; TCRdb stores in-frame clones only, minus some. The top ten hold 10% of the sample, which has approximately 65,000 clones, roughly nine tenths seen once. Specimen: peripheral blood mononuclear cells (PBMCs), collected before the fourth cycle of nivolumab. Receptors were obtained from a human donor with classical Hodgkin lymphoma.

The genes are TRBV6-1 and TRBJ1-1, with D possibly TRBD1 on 6 matching bases. Germline values: CDR1 MNHNS, CDR2 SASEGT. Between the trimmed V and J ends, which lost 7 bases and 7 bases, there was a span of 13 bases. This CDR3 spans 12 amino acids. The CDR3, as DNA: TGTGCCAGCAAGGGGGACACTTTTGAAGCTTTCTTT. Protein sequence: CASKGDTFEAFF.

V is TRBV10-2 and J is TRBJ1-5; D is uncertain. Germline assignment: CDR1 WSHSY and CDR2 SAAADI. The length of the CDR3 is 13 residues. Trimming shortened V by 7 bases and J by 0 bases, and 7 bases separated the two germline ends. CDR3 bases: TGCGCCAGCATGGGGTCTAGCAATCAGCCCCAGCATTTT. It is translated as CASMGSSNQPQHF.

V is TRBV30 and J is TRBJ2-1; D unclear. CDR3 length equals 8 residues. V shed 6 bases and J shed 9 bases, with 3 bases lying between them. Germline V gene data show CDR1 as GTSNPN and CDR2 as SVGIG (reference sequence). The CDR3 region has the DNA TGTGCCTGTTCTGAGCAGTTCTTC. Its translation is CACSEQFF.

The gene calls are TRBV5-4 and TRBJ1-1; D is possibly TRBD1 (5 bases). The V gene lost 2 bases and the J gene lost 0 bases, with 8 bases spanning the gap. This CDR3 is 14 amino acids long. In germline, CDR1 is SGHNT, CDR2 YYREEE (reference sequence). The CDR3 spells CASSLGTLNTEAFF. The CDR3 DNA reads TGTGCCAGCAGCTTAGGGACTTTGAACACTGAAGCTTTCTTT.

This chain uses TRBV13 with TRBJ1-2; D is ambiguous. Per the germline V gene, CDR1 is PRHDT and CDR2 is FYEKMQ (reference sequence). Trimming shortened V by 0 bases and J by 7 bases, and 15 bases separated the two germline ends. CDR3 length: 15 amino acids. The CDR3: CASSLGNGPSAGYTF. The CDR3, as DNA: TGTGCCAGCAGCTTAGGCAACGGGCCCAGTGCTGGCTACACCTTC.

The chain carries TRBV7-3 and TRBJ1-1; D not resolved. V was trimmed by 6 bases and J by 0 bases, leaving 8 bases between them. The CDR3 is 13 amino acids. CDR1 is SGHTA and CDR2 is FQGTGA in the germline V gene. For the CDR3, the DNA is TGTGCCAGCAGAAGGACGGTGAACACTGAAGCTTTCTTT. This translates into CASRRTVNTEAFF.

This clone ranks as medium-sized. This chain uses TRBV2 with TRBJ2-5; D call uncertain. CDR1 is SNHLY, CDR2 FYNNEI, per germline. V was clipped by 3 bases and J by 4 bases, with 9 bases between them. There are 13 residues in the CDR3. This CDR3 is CASSDYDGETQYF. DNA of the CDR3: TGTGCCAGCAGTGATTACGATGGAGAGACCCAGTACTTC.

V gene TRBV30 combines with J gene TRBJ1-5; TRBD1 aligns across 8 bases. The germline V gene encodes CDR1 GTSNPN and CDR2 SVGIG (reference sequence). The CDR3 is 14 residues long. Trimming took 8 bases from V and 2 from J; bases not matched to a gene: 8. The DNA for the CDR3 is TGTGCCAGTGACAGGGGTGGGGGCAATCAGCCCCAGCATTTT. It codes for CASDRGGGNQPQHF.

This rearrangement joins TRBV5-6 to TRBJ1-2, with TRBD1 matching over 7 bases. Germline V gene lookup returns CDR1 SGHDT and CDR2 YYEEEE. The trim removed 7 bases at V and 7 bases at J, leaving 7 bases unmatched. The CDR3 extends over 12 amino acids. DNA for the CDR3: TGTGCCAGCTTGTCACAGGGGATTGGCTACACCTTC. This gives the protein CASLSQGIGYTF. Variable domain in full (rest from reference TRBV5-6 and TRBJ1-2): DAGVTQSPTHLIKTRGQQVTLRCSPKSGHDTVSWYQQALGQGPQFIFQYYEEEERQRGNFPDRFSGHQFPNYSSELNVNALLLGDSALYLCASLSQGIGYTFGSGTRLTVV.

This clone was counted only a few times. The rearrangement uses TRBV7-9 and TRBJ1-1, with no clear D. The CDR3 has 15 residues. The ends were cut back, 5 bases at V and 3 bases at J, with 16 bases in the middle. The germline V gene encodes CDR1 SEHNR and CDR2 FQNEAQ (reference sequence). CDR3 sequence (DNA): TGTGCCAGCAGCCAAGGCTCCGGAGCGGACACTGAAGCTTTCTTT. This encodes CASSQGSGADTEAFF.

The V gene is TRBV7-9, the J gene TRBJ1-4, with D hard to call. Per the germline V gene, CDR1 is SEHNR and CDR2 is FQNEAQ (reference sequence). The V gene lost 2 bases and the J gene lost 4 bases, with 5 bases spanning the gap. The CDR3 is made up of 13 amino acids. The CDR3, as DNA: TGTGCCAGCAGCTTACAGTTTAATGAAAAACTGTTTTTT. As protein: CASSLQFNEKLFF.

This sequence joins TRBV13 and TRBJ1-1, with D possibly TRBD1 on 6 matching bases. V gave up 0 bases and J gave up 1 base, with 15 bases separating them. CDR3 size: 17 residues. CDR1 is PRHDT and CDR2 is FYEKMQ in the germline V gene (reference sequence). CDR3 protein: CASSLGQGWSKNTEAFF. The DNA for the CDR3 is TGTGCCAGCAGCTTAGGCCAGGGGTGGAGCAAGAACACTGAAGCTTTCTTT.

The rearrangement links TRBV11-2 to TRBJ1-5; 9 nucleotides align to TRBD1. V lost 6 bases and J lost 6; bases outside the gene matches: 6. This CDR3 contains 14 residues. The germline V gene has CDR1 SGHAT and CDR2 FQNNGV. CDR3 in amino acids: CASSWGQGGQPQHF. The CDR3 DNA is TGTGCCAGCAGTTGGGGACAGGGAGGTCAGCCCCAGCATTTT.

The chain combines TRBV5-6 with TRBJ2-5, with D unresolved. The CDR3 contains 14 residues. Looked up from germline, CDR1 is SGHDT and CDR2 is YYEEEE. V was pared by 2 bases and J by 5 bases, with 13 bases between. The CDR3 loop is CASSFFLVGETQYF. The CDR3 nucleotides are TGTGCCAGCAGCTTCTTTCTGGTTGGGGAGACCCAGTACTTC.

This clone has just a few counts. J is TRBJ2-7 and V is TRBV13; D is possibly TRBD2 (5 bases). The CDR3 extends over 12 amino acids. CDR1 and CDR2 (germline): PRHDT, FYEKMQ (reference sequence). V was trimmed by 5 bases and J by 5 bases, leaving 10 bases between them. CDR3 loop: CASSRGSNEQYF. The CDR3, as DNA: TGTGCCAGCAGCCGCGGGTCCAACGAGCAGTACTTC. Using reference TRBV13 and TRBJ2-7 for the parts outside the CDR3, the full variable domain is AAGVIQSPRHLIKEKRETATLKCYPIPRHDTVYWYQQGPGQDPQFLISFYEKMQSDKGSIPDRFSAQQFSDYHSELNMSSLELGDSALYFCASSRGSNEQYFGPGTRLTVT.

The chain couples TRBV7-6 to TRBJ1-6; D ambiguous. V was trimmed by 5 bases and J by 6 bases, leaving 8 bases between them. CDR1 is SGHVS and CDR2 is FNYEAQ in the germline V gene. CDR3 length equals 13 residues. In DNA, the CDR3 is TGTGCCAGCAGCCGGACGTTTAATTCACCCCTCCACTTT. As protein: CASSRTFNSPLHF.

The V call is TRBV20-1, the J call TRBJ1-1, with D perhaps TRBD1 (5 bases). V was pared by 1 base and J by 12 bases, with 12 bases between. The germline gives CDR1 DFQATT, CDR2 SNEGSKA (reference sequence). CDR3 length: 11 amino acids. The CDR3 region is CSARVAGKTFF. The CDR3 DNA reads TGCAGTGCTAGAGTTGCAGGGAAGACTTTCTTT.

The CDR3 region has the DNA TGCGCCAGCAGCTCAAGTCCTACTAGCACAGATACGCAGTATTTT. It codes for CASSSSPTSTDTQYF. The chain is built from TRBV5-1 and TRBJ2-3, with D hard to call. CDR1 SGHRS and CDR2 YFSETQ come from the germline V gene. The CDR3 consists of 15 residues. V lost 3 bases to trimming and J lost 0 bases, with 11 bases between them.

The chain couples TRBV10-2 to TRBJ2-7; TRBD1 agrees at 7 bases. Germline V gives CDR1 WSHSY, CDR2 SAAADI. This CDR3 has 14 amino acids. V shed 7 bases and J 2 bases; nucleotides not matched to a gene: 8. CDR3 sequence (DNA): TGCGCCAGCACGGCCGACAGGGCGACCTACGAGCAGTACTTC. Amino acids: CASTADRATYEQYF.

The chain employs TRBV2 and TRBJ1-2, with TRBD1 identical over 9 bases. Germline V gives CDR1 SNHLY, CDR2 FYNNEI. The CDR3 covers 15 residues. The J segment lost 1 base and the V segment lost 10 bases, leaving 10 bases of the junction unmatched. The CDR3 sequence is CATWDRVPSNYGYTF. The CDR3 DNA reads TGTGCCACATGGGACAGGGTCCCAAGTAACTATGGCTACACCTTC.

The chain is built from TRBV29-1 and TRBJ1-4; TRBD1 agrees at 7 bases. This CDR3 spans 14 amino acids. J lost 5 bases, V lost 6 bases, and 9 bases had no gene match. CDR1 SQVTM and CDR2 ANQGSEA come from the germline V gene. The CDR3 spells CSVDETGRNEKLFF. The CDR3 DNA follows: TGCAGCGTCGATGAGACAGGGAGGAATGAAAAACTGTTTTTT. The whole variable domain, filled in from reference TRBV29-1 and TRBJ1-4, reads SAVISQKPSRDICQRGTSLTIQCQVDSQVTMMFWYRQQPGQSLTLIATANQGSEATYESGFVIDKFPISRPNLTFSTLTVSNMSPEDSSIYLCSVDETGRNEKLFFGSGTQLSVL.